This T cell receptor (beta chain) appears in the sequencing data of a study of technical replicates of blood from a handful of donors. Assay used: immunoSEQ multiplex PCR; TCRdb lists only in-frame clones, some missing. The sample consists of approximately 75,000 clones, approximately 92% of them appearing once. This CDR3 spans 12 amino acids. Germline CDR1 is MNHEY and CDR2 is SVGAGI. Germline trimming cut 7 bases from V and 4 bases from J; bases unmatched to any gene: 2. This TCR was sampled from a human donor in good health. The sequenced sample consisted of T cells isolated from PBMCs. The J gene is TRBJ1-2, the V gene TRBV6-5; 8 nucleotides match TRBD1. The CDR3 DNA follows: TGTGCCAGCACCGACAGGGGCTATGGCTACACCTTC. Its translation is CASTDRGYGYTF.